These 23 T cell receptor beta chains came from one sample sequenced in a study of blood T cell repertoires in COVID-19. Sequenced by immunoSEQ multiplex PCR; TCRdb stores in-frame clones only, minus some. The data show some 70,000 clones, about 91% seen once. Sequencing used peripheral blood. All receptors come from a human donor with active COVID-19. The donor label of this sample is uncertain.

The J gene is TRBJ2-1, the V gene TRBV11-2; no clear D gene. This CDR3 is built from 14 residues. V dropped 6 bases and J dropped 3 bases, with 12 bases sitting between them. Per the germline V gene, CDR1 is SGHAT and CDR2 is FQNNGV. In DNA form, the CDR3 reads TGTGCCAGCAGAATTAGAGGCGGCTACAATGAGCAGTTCTTC. Its translation is CASRIRGGYNEQFF.

The V and J genes are TRBV7-2 and TRBJ1-1, with D uncertain. Trimming cost V 2 bases and J 0 bases, with 4 bases left between them. This CDR3 has 13 amino acids. Germline V CDR1 and CDR2: SGHTA, FQGNSA. The CDR3 bases are TGTGCCAGCAGCTTACAGATGAACACTGAAGCTTTCTTT. It codes for CASSLQMNTEAFF.

The V gene is TRBV5-5, the J gene TRBJ2-2; 9 nucleotides align to TRBD1. The CDR3 covers 16 residues. CDR1 is SGHKS, CDR2 YYEKEE, per germline (reference sequence). The trim removed 0 bases at V and 1 base at J, leaving 1 base unmatched. CDR3 DNA: TGTGCCAGCAGCTTGGAGGGACAGGGGAACACCGGGGAGCTGTTTTTT. This gives the protein CASSLEGQGNTGELFF.

This chain links TRBV12-3 or TRBV12-4 with TRBJ2-1; the D gene is possibly TRBD2 (5 bases). With 3 bases removed from V and 7 bases from J, the gap between germline ends came to 10 bases. The CDR3 length is 13 residues. CDR3 sequence reads: CASSFGIMNEQFF. The CDR3 nucleotides are TGTGCCAGCAGTTTCGGGATCATGAATGAGCAGTTCTTC.

The chain couples TRBV5-6 to TRBJ1-5, with a possible D match to TRBD1 (5 bases). The CDR3 has 12 amino acids. CDR1 and CDR2 from the germline V gene are SGHDT and YYEEEE. Trimming removed 4 bases at V and 7 bases at J, with 9 bases between. The CDR3 region has the DNA TGTGCCAGCAGCCTAGGACAACAGCCCCAGCATTTT. This translates into CASSLGQQPQHF.

This rearrangement joins TRBV28 to TRBJ2-6; the D gene is possibly TRBD2 (6 bases). The germline CDR1 and CDR2 sequences are MDHEN and SYDVKM. Trimming pared 1 base from V and 0 bases from J, leaving 13 bases between. The CDR3 is 18 amino acids. Here the CDR3 DNA reads TGTGCCAGCAGTTTATTTGGGACTGGGGTCTCTGGGGCCAACGTCCTGACTTTC. Its translation is CASSLFGTGVSGANVLTF.

The rearrangement links TRBV27 to TRBJ1-5; 9 nucleotides align to TRBD1. Germline values: CDR1 MNHEY, CDR2 SMNVEV (reference sequence). The CDR3 spans 15 residues. Losses at the gene ends were 5 bases for V and 5 bases for J; bases not matched to a gene: 7. The CDR3 sequence: CASSHRDRADQPQHF. CDR3 sequence (DNA): TGTGCCAGCAGTCACCGGGACAGGGCGGATCAGCCCCAGCATTTT.

As regards this clone: Different DNA sequences within this sample yield the same CDR3. The genes are TRBV24-1 and TRBJ2-7; D may be TRBD1 (6 bases). From germline, CDR1 is KGHDR and CDR2 SFDVKD. The CDR3 is 11 residues long. V dropped 5 bases and J dropped 5 bases, with 6 bases sitting between them. CDR3 sequence (DNA): TGTGCCACCAGTGCAGGGGACGAGCAGTACTTC. It encodes CATSAGDEQYF.

The V gene is TRBV19, the J gene TRBJ1-2; possible D gene TRBD1, 6 bases. With 7 bases removed from V and 4 bases from J, the gap between germline ends came to 16 bases. This CDR3 spans 14 amino acids. Germline loops: CDR1 LNHDA, CDR2 SQIVND (reference sequence). The CDR3 nucleotides read TGTGCCAGTAATAGGGGGGGCGCGCCCTATGGCTACACCTTC. It yields the protein CASNRGGAPYGYTF. The variable domain in full, completed from reference TRBV19 and TRBJ1-2, reads DGGITQSPKYLFRKEGQNVTLSCEQNLNHDAMYWYRQDPGQGLRLIYYSQIVNDFQKGDIAEGYSVSREKKESFPLTVTSAQKNPTAFYLCASNRGGAPYGYTFGSGTRLTVV.

The chain recombines TRBV11-3 with TRBJ2-6, with D possibly TRBD1 on 6 matching bases. Germline values: CDR1 SGHNT, CDR2 YENEEA. The CDR3 runs 18 residues. Trimming pared 5 bases from V and 2 bases from J, leaving 19 bases between. The CDR3 coding sequence is TGTGCCAGCAGCCCAAGATCAGGGGCAGGGACTGGGGCCAACGTCCTGACTTTC. Translation: CASSPRSGAGTGANVLTF. Supplemented by reference TRBV11-3 and TRBJ2-6, the full variable domain reads EAGVVQSPRYKIIEKKQPVAFWCNPISGHNTLYWYLQNLGQGPELLIRYENEEAVDDSQLPKDRFSAERLKGVDSTLKIQPAELGDSAVYLCASSPRSGAGTGANVLTFGAGSRLTVL.

The genes are TRBV19 and TRBJ1-5; D gene uncertain. Germline-derived CDR1 and CDR2 are LNHDA and SQIVND (reference sequence). The V end was cut by 5 bases, the J end by 2 bases, with 7 bases between. This CDR3 has 13 residues. The CDR3 DNA reads TGTGCCAGTAGTTCAGTGGGCAATCAGCCCCAGCATTTT. Encoded protein: CASSSVGNQPQHF.

The chain carries TRBV2 and TRBJ1-2, with 9 bases identical to TRBD1. Germline assignment: CDR1 SNHLY and CDR2 FYNNEI. V shed 9 bases and J 1 base; nucleotides not matched to a gene: 3. The CDR3 extends over 13 amino acids. The CDR3 coding sequence is TGTGCCAGTACAGGGGGCCGTAACTATGGCTACACCTTC. Its translation: CASTGGRNYGYTF.

V gene TRBV5-4 combines with J gene TRBJ2-1; D not resolved. Trimming took off 0 bases at V and 8 bases at J, with 15 bases between the two ends. Germline V lookup: CDR1 SGHNT, CDR2 YYREEE (reference sequence). The CDR3 runs 15 residues. CDR3 sequence: CASSLAGRALHEQFF. CDR3 nucleotide sequence: TGTGCCAGCAGCTTGGCCGGTCGCGCCCTCCATGAGCAGTTCTTC.

The chain links TRBV11-1 to TRBJ2-5; 7 nucleotides agree with TRBD2. The CDR3 consists of 15 residues. V lost 5 bases and J lost 0; bases outside the gene matches: 6. The germline V gene encodes CDR1 SGHAT and CDR2 FQDESV (reference sequence). For the CDR3, the DNA is TGTGCCAGCAGCCCTTGGGGGGGAAACCAAGAGACCCAGTACTTC. This encodes CASSPWGGNQETQYF.

This chain joins TRBV11-2 and TRBJ2-5, with a possible D match to TRBD2 (6 bases). V gave up 7 bases and J gave up 2 bases, with 11 bases separating them. CDR3 length: 13 amino acids. Per germline, CDR1 SGHAT and CDR2 FQNNGV. CDR3 coding DNA: TGTGCCAGCACCCCCGCGGGGCAAGAGACCCAGTACTTC. Translated, it gives CASTPAGQETQYF.

The chain couples TRBV30 to TRBJ1-1; no definite D call. Germline V gene lookup returns CDR1 GTSNPN and CDR2 SVGIG (reference sequence). V dropped 1 base and J dropped 7 bases, with 7 bases sitting between them. There are 11 residues in the CDR3. The CDR3 DNA sequence: TGTGCCTGGAGTGGGTCCAGTGAAGCTTTCTTT. Amino acids: CAWSGSSEAFF.

The genes are TRBV5-1 and TRBJ2-7, with TRBD1 matching 7 bases. V shed 4 bases, J shed 3 bases, and the junction held 7 bases outside the gene matches. CDR1 and CDR2 from the germline V gene are SGHRS and YFSETQ. This CDR3 region has 14 residues. The CDR3 DNA follows: TGCGCCAGCAGCGGGACAGTCTCCGGCTACGAGCAGTACTTC. It is translated as CASSGTVSGYEQYF.

The rearrangement uses TRBV7-9 and TRBJ1-4, with 7 bases fitting TRBD1. Losses at the gene ends were 6 bases for V and 2 bases for J; bases not matched to a gene: 3. Per the germline V gene, CDR1 is SEHNR and CDR2 is FQNEAQ (reference sequence). The CDR3 is 14 amino acids. Here the CDR3 reads CASSDRVTNEKLFF. The CDR3 DNA is TGTGCCAGCAGTGACAGGGTCACTAATGAAAAACTGTTTTTT.

The chain couples TRBV7-9 to TRBJ1-2; the D gene is possibly TRBD1 (5 bases). CDR1 SEHNR and CDR2 FQNEAQ come from the germline V gene (reference sequence). The V gene lost 1 base and the J gene lost 6 bases, with 12 bases spanning the gap. The CDR3 sequence is 14 residues long. Here the CDR3 DNA reads TGTGCCAGCAGCTTAGGGAGGGGTCTTGATGGCTACACCTTC. This translates into CASSLGRGLDGYTF. The full variable domain, completed using reference TRBV7-9 and TRBJ1-2, is DTGVSQNPRHKITKRGQNVTFRCDPISEHNRLYWYRQTLGQGPEFLTYFQNEAQLEKSRLLSDRFSAERPKGSFSTLEIQRTEQGDSAMYLCASSLGRGLDGYTFGSGTRLTVV.

The chain uses TRBV7-3 and TRBJ2-3; 14 nucleotides align to TRBD2. This CDR3 contains 17 residues. Looked up from germline, CDR1 is SGHTA and CDR2 is FQGTGA. Trimming removed 5 bases from V and 2 bases from J; junction bases left unmatched: 6. CDR3 residues: CASSRRLAGGHTDTQYF. The CDR3 bases are TGTGCCAGCAGCCGAAGACTAGCGGGAGGGCACACAGATACGCAGTATTTT.

The V and J genes are TRBV4-2 and TRBJ2-1, with 8 bases identical to TRBD2. Germline CDR1 is LGHNA and CDR2 is YNFKEQ. The CDR3 extends over 17 amino acids. V gave up 0 bases and J gave up 5 bases; unmatched junction bases: 9. CDR3 sequence (DNA): TGTGCCAGCAGCCAAGAGCTGCTAGCGGGTGGAGACAATGAGCAGTTCTTC. Translating it yields CASSQELLAGGDNEQFF.

The V gene is TRBV27, the J gene TRBJ1-6, with a possible D match to TRBD1 (6 bases). CDR1 and CDR2 (germline): MNHEY, SMNVEV (reference sequence). Trimming removed 1 base at V and 9 bases at J, with 25 bases between. This CDR3 is 19 amino acids long. In DNA form, the CDR3 reads TGTGCCAGCAGTTTATGGGGACACCAAGGAGCTCAGGGCTCTTCACCCCTCCACTTT. Its protein is CASSLWGHQGAQGSSPLHF.

This clone was seen more than once but under ten times. The chain combines TRBV28 with TRBJ2-7; possibly TRBD1 for D (6 bases). Germline values: CDR1 MDHEN, CDR2 SYDVKM. The CDR3 sequence is 11 residues long. The ends were cut back, 4 bases at V and 9 bases at J, with 10 bases in the middle. CDR3 protein: CASSSSDRQYF. Here the CDR3 DNA reads TGTGCCAGCAGTTCATCGGACAGGCAGTACTTC.